This T cell receptor beta chain was documented in a study of blood T cell repertoires in COVID-19. In the study overall: T cells, B-cell-depleted T cells, or PBMCs provided the cDNA or gDNA that served as material.

Germline lookup yields CDR1 SGHTA and CDR2 FQGNSA. This CDR3 comprises 16 residues. V gave up 5 bases and J gave up 7 bases; unmatched junction bases: 9. Some clones are missing from TCRdb's copy, which holds only in-frame ones; the method was immunoSEQ multiplex PCR. The data show around 140,000 clones, about four fifths seen once. Sequencing was carried out using peripheral blood. This sequence originates from a woman of 80 years or more with acute or convalescent COVID-19. V gene TRBV7-2 combines with J gene TRBJ1-6; 9 bases fit TRBD1. Here the CDR3 DNA reads TGTGCCAGCAGCACAGGGACAGGGCACCCGAATTCACCCCTCCACTTT. This gives the protein CASSTGTGHPNSPLHF. The variable domain in full, completed from reference TRBV7-2 and TRBJ1-6, reads GAGVSQSPSNKVTEKGKDVELRCDPISGHTALYWYRQSLGQGLEFLIYFQGNSAPDKSGLPSDRFSAERTGGSVSTLTIQRTQQEDSAVYLCASSTGTGHPNSPLHFGNGTRLTVT.